This T cell receptor beta chain derives from a study of T cell repertoires in cytomegalovirus infection. In the study overall: CMV infection together with matching HLA type was indicated by public TCR beta signatures.

The junction had 5 bases not matched to a gene; V was cut back by 5 bases and J by 2 bases. This CDR3 has 15 residues. The germline CDR1 and CDR2 sequences are SNHLY and FYNNEI. Study observations and caveats: Dominating the ex vivo response were HLA-C-restricted CMV-specific TCR beta clonotypes. The cumulative frequency of public TCR beta families identified carriers of CMV plus the relevant HLA.

This clonotype was counted a few times. Its target is not known. TCRdb re-analysed the reads in MiXCR, keeping a single row per CDR3 protein. The data hold hundreds of thousands of distinct CDR3 sequences, with more than 20% observed a single time. The V gene is TRBV2, the J gene TRBJ2-1; TRBD2 matches 8 bases. The sequence came from a human donor in good health (CMV status not recorded). Some clones in this sample may be carry-over from other donors' samples. The sample taken for sequencing was CD8+ T cells from PBMCs. CDR3 DNA: TGTGCCAGCAGTAAAAGCGGGGGAGCCTACAATGAGCAGTTCTTC. Residues: CASSKSGGAYNEQFF.